Listed here are 26 T cell receptor beta chains from one sample, sequenced in a study of PD-1 blockade in classical Hodgkin lymphoma. Clones were sequenced by immunoSEQ multiplex PCR, and TCRdb holds only the in-frame ones, with some missing. In the table there are about 41,000 clones, around two thirds of which are singletons. Indicated time point: cycle 4 day 1 (C4D1), after five to seven weeks of nivolumab. Every one of the patients relapsed after autologous stem cell transplantation (brentuximab vedotin exposure was variable). The sample here was peripheral blood mononuclear cells (PBMCs), taken before the fourth cycle of nivolumab. These receptors came from a human donor with classical Hodgkin lymphoma.

This clone was seen a single time. CDR3 in amino acids: CASSPSGTGGPLANTGELFF. The CDR3 nucleotides are TGTGCCAGCAGCCCCTCTGGAACGGGGGGCCCCCTCGCGAACACCGGGGAGCTGTTTTTT. The chain links TRBV6-7 to TRBJ2-2, with a tentative D call TRBD2 (7 bases). TRBV6-7 qualifies as an ORF whose function is uncertain. CDR3 length: 20 residues. V lost 6 bases and J lost 0, with 26 bases in between.

The chain couples TRBV10-3 to TRBJ2-7; possible D gene TRBD2, 5 bases. Trimming stripped 3 bases from V and 6 bases from J, with 15 bases between. Germline-derived CDR1 and CDR2 are ENHRY and SYGVKD. This CDR3 contains 14 residues. CDR3 sequence (DNA): TGTGCCATCAGTGAATCCGGGGAGTCCGGCGAGCAGTACTTC. The encoded protein is CAISESGESGEQYF.

Only one count was recorded for this clone. The CDR3 DNA reads as TGTGCCAGCAGTGATTCGGTGAACACTGAAGCTTTCTTT. It translates to CASSDSVNTEAFF. The chain is built from TRBV25-1 and TRBJ1-1, with D unclear. The ends were cut back, 3 bases at V and 0 bases at J, with 5 bases in the middle. This CDR3 is built from 13 residues. CDR1 and CDR2 from the germline V gene are MGHDK and SYGVNS. Full variable domain (rest looked up from reference TRBV25-1 and TRBJ1-1): EADIYQTPRYLVIGTGKKITLECSQTMGHDKMYWYQQDPGMELHLIHYSYGVNSTEKGDLSSESTVSRIRTEHFPLTLESARPSHTSQYLCASSDSVNTEAFFGQGTRLTVV.

This clone was seen only once. The chain combines TRBV7-9 with TRBJ2-1, with a possible D match to TRBD2 (6 bases). Germline CDR1 and CDR2: SEHNR and FQNEAQ (reference sequence). V shed 6 bases and J shed 5 bases, with 17 bases lying between them. This CDR3 region has 15 residues. The CDR3 sequence: CASRTGGAVDNEQFF. The CDR3 DNA is TGTGCCAGCAGGACCGGGGGAGCGGTTGACAATGAGCAGTTCTTC.

The chain is built from TRBV4-1 and TRBJ2-2; TRBD2 is a possible D gene (6 bases). Trimming left V 6 bases short and J 2 bases short, with 13 bases between. CDR3 length: 15 amino acids. Germline V gene sequence: CDR1 MGHRA, CDR2 YSYEKL. The CDR3 spells CASSNRDSNTGELFF. CDR3 in DNA: TGCGCCAGCAGTAACCGGGACTCTAACACCGGGGAGCTGTTTTTT.

The chain couples TRBV27 to TRBJ2-1, with D uncertain. CDR1 is MNHEY, CDR2 SMNVEV, per germline (reference sequence). The CDR3 runs 13 residues. Trimming took 0 bases from V and 6 from J, leaving 6 bases between them. The CDR3, as DNA: TGTGCCAGCAGTTTATCGCAACGCAATGAGCAGTTCTTC. Translating it yields CASSLSQRNEQFF.

The V and J genes are TRBV27 and TRBJ2-3; no definite D call. CDR3 length equals 13 residues. V was trimmed by 1 base and J by 4 bases, leaving 6 bases between them. Germline CDR1 is MNHEY and CDR2 is SMNVEV (reference sequence). CDR3 sequence (DNA): TGTGCCAGCAGTTTATTGGGTCCAGATACGCAGTATTTT. It encodes CASSLLGPDTQYF.

The chain couples TRBV30 to TRBJ1-4, with unresolved D. Trimming cost V 3 bases and J 12 bases, with 11 bases left between them. Germline CDR1 reads GTSNPN; CDR2 reads SVGIG (reference sequence). This CDR3 has 11 residues. The CDR3 sequence: CAWSPDEELFF. In DNA form, the CDR3 reads TGTGCCTGGAGCCCGGACGAGGAACTGTTTTTT.

The chain links TRBV2 to TRBJ2-7; D is perhaps TRBD2 (6 bases). V lost 8 bases and J lost 3, with 11 bases in between. The germline CDR1 and CDR2 sequences are SNHLY and FYNNEI. The CDR3 loop spans 12 amino acids. CDR3 coding DNA: TGTGCCAGCGGGAGACTAGACTACGAGCAGTACTTC. Its protein is CASGRLDYEQYF.

V is TRBV15 and J is TRBJ2-1; 7 positions agree with TRBD1. The CDR3 sequence is 17 residues long. V lost 0 bases and J lost 4; bases outside the gene matches: 9. CDR1 is LNHNV, CDR2 YYDKDF, per germline (reference sequence). CDR3 in amino acids: CATSRDGGRGQYNEQFF. CDR3 DNA sequence: TGTGCCACCAGCAGAGATGGTGGTAGGGGACAGTACAATGAGCAGTTCTTC.

The V call is TRBV19, the J call TRBJ2-6; 9 bases line up with TRBD1. The germline gives CDR1 LNHDA, CDR2 SQIVND (reference sequence). The trim removed 5 bases at V and 4 bases at J, leaving 9 bases unmatched. The CDR3 is 17 residues long. The CDR3 spells CASSPRDRVSGANVLTF. The CDR3 coding sequence is TGTGCCAGTAGTCCCCGGGACAGGGTCTCCGGGGCCAACGTCCTGACTTTC.

The J gene is TRBJ1-1, the V gene TRBV6-5, with D possibly TRBD1 on 5 matching bases. Trimming stripped 7 bases from V and 5 bases from J, with 8 bases between. Germline values: CDR1 MNHEY, CDR2 SVGAGI. CDR3 length: 11 amino acids. For the CDR3, the DNA is TGTGCCAGCATCGGGGGGACTGAAGCTTTCTTT. Encoded protein: CASIGGTEAFF.

V gene TRBV19 combines with J gene TRBJ2-3, with 8 nucleotides matching TRBD1. The CDR3 sequence is 15 residues long. Germline V gives CDR1 LNHDA, CDR2 SQIVND (reference sequence). Trimming took 6 bases from V and 3 from J; bases not matched to a gene: 8. The CDR3 region has the DNA TGTGCCAGTAGCCTGCGACAGGGGCAGACAGATACGCAGTATTTT. Translated, it gives CASSLRQGQTDTQYF.

V is TRBV15 and J is TRBJ2-7; 9 nucleotides match TRBD1. Germline V lookup: CDR1 LNHNV, CDR2 YYDKDF (reference sequence). The ends lost 4 bases at V and 5 bases at J; junction bases unmatched: 12. The length of the CDR3 is 16 residues. For the CDR3, the DNA is TGTGCCACCAGCAAATCGATCCGGACAGGGGATGACGAGCAGTACTTC. Amino acid sequence: CATSKSIRTGDDEQYF.

This rearrangement joins TRBV15 to TRBJ1-3, with 9 bases lining up with TRBD1. CDR1 is LNHNV, CDR2 YYDKDF, per germline (reference sequence). The length of the CDR3 is 17 residues. The V segment lost 0 bases and the J segment 2 bases; nucleotides outside the gene matches: 5. The DNA for the CDR3 is TGTGCCACCAGCAGAGATTGGAACAGGGGGCCTGGAAACACCATATATTTT. It specifies CATSRDWNRGPGNTIYF.

The sample holds many counts of this clone. The gene calls are TRBV28 and TRBJ1-3; TRBD1 agrees at 7 bases. From germline, CDR1 is MDHEN and CDR2 SYDVKM. J lost 0 bases, V lost 6 bases, and 8 bases had no gene match. The CDR3 extends over 16 amino acids. CDR3 protein: CASSRRGQLSGNTIYF. CDR3 nucleotide sequence: TGTGCCAGCAGCCGCCGGGGACAGCTCTCTGGAAACACCATATATTTT.

This chain links TRBV7-9 with TRBJ2-1; D may correspond to TRBD1 or TRBD2 (5 bases each). This CDR3 comprises 15 residues. Trimming shortened V by 6 bases and J by 5 bases, and 17 bases separated the two germline ends. Germline CDR1 is SEHNR and CDR2 is FQNEAQ (reference sequence). DNA for the CDR3: TGTGCCAGCAGTCCTCCGGGGCCAATAAACAATGAGCAGTTCTTC. Its translation is CASSPPGPINNEQFF.

This clone was seen a few times. The gene calls are TRBV9 and TRBJ2-3; D remains ambiguous. Germline loops: CDR1 SGDLS, CDR2 YYNGEE. This CDR3 region has 15 residues. V lost 0 bases and J 1 base, leaving 9 bases between the germline ends. The DNA for the CDR3 is TGTGCCAGCAGCGTAGCTAGTATGGGCACAGATACGCAGTATTTT. Translating gives CASSVASMGTDTQYF. Complete variable domain (other parts from reference TRBV9 and TRBJ2-3): DSGVTQTPKHLITATGQRVTLRCSPRSGDLSVYWYQQSLDQGLQFLIQYYNGEERAKGNILERFSAQQFPDLHSELNLSSLELGDSALYFCASSVASMGTDTQYFGPGTRLTVL.

V usage is TRBV5-5 and J usage is TRBJ1-6; D might be TRBD1 (5 bases). Germline V gene lookup returns CDR1 SGHKS and CDR2 YYEKEE (reference sequence). V lost 0 bases and J 4 bases, leaving 5 bases between the germline ends. The CDR3 has 14 residues. The CDR3 DNA reads TGTGCCAGCAGCTTGGAGGGGTATAATTCACCCCTCCACTTT. It codes for CASSLEGYNSPLHF.

The V gene is TRBV7-9, the J gene TRBJ2-2, with D perhaps TRBD2 (7 bases). Deletions cut 5 bases from V and 1 base from J, with 17 bases between. CDR1 and CDR2 from the germline V gene are SEHNR and FQNEAQ (reference sequence). The CDR3 is made up of 17 amino acids. The CDR3 spells CASSPPGGGLNTGELFF. The CDR3 DNA reads as TGTGCCAGCAGCCCCCCTGGGGGGGGCCTGAACACCGGGGAGCTGTTTTTT.

The chain links TRBV4-2 to TRBJ2-5; TRBD2 matches 10 bases. This CDR3 contains 16 residues. J was trimmed by 5 bases and V by 0 bases; bases with no gene match: 6. Germline V gives CDR1 LGHNA, CDR2 YNFKEQ. The CDR3 nucleotides read TGTGCCAGCAGCCAAGACGAGCGGGGGGGCCGGGAGACCCAGTACTTC. Its translation is CASSQDERGGRETQYF.

A few counts support this clone. V usage is TRBV7-6 and J usage is TRBJ1-3, with 7 bases identical to TRBD1. The V and J ends lost 6 bases and 8 bases, in that order; junction bases with no gene match: 7. The germline gives CDR1 SGHVS, CDR2 FNYEAQ. The CDR3 consists of 13 residues. In DNA form, the CDR3 reads TGTGCCAGCAGTCCGGGAGGGGGCGACACCATATATTTT. Its translation: CASSPGGGDTIYF. Full variable domain (missing parts from reference TRBV7-6 and TRBJ1-3): GAGVSQSPRYKVTKRGQDVALRCDPISGHVSLYWYRQALGQGPEFLTYFNYEAQQDKSGLPNDRFSAERPEGSISTLTIQRTEQRDSAMYRCASSPGGGDTIYFGEGSWLTVV.

The chain recombines TRBV19 with TRBJ1-2, with 10 bases lining up with TRBD1. Germline assignment: CDR1 LNHDA and CDR2 SQIVND (reference sequence). This CDR3 comprises 17 residues. V was pared by 6 bases and J by 2 bases, with 12 bases of the junction left unmatched. CDR3: CASREPGQGPGNYGYTF. In nucleotides, the CDR3 is TGTGCCAGTAGGGAACCGGGACAGGGGCCGGGGAACTATGGCTACACCTTC.

This chain uses TRBV6-5 with TRBJ2-7; D unresolved. The length of the CDR3 is 14 residues. Looked up from germline, CDR1 is MNHEY and CDR2 is SVGAGI. Trimming removed 2 bases from V and 0 bases from J, with 8 bases in between. CDR3 in DNA: TGTGCCAGCAGTTACGGTCCGGACTCCTACGAGCAGTACTTC. It encodes CASSYGPDSYEQYF.

This clone was seen only a few times. This chain joins TRBV9 and TRBJ2-5; the match to TRBD1 covers 7 bases. CDR1 is SGDLS and CDR2 is YYNGEE in the germline V gene. This CDR3 region has 15 residues. J gave up 5 bases and V 4 bases, and 11 bases lay outside the gene matches. Here the CDR3 DNA reads TGTGCCAGCAGCACCCGAGGACAGGTTTTGGAGACCCAGTACTTC. It is translated as CASSTRGQVLETQYF.

The gene calls are TRBV6-6 and TRBJ1-1, with D unclear. The CDR3 extends over 13 amino acids. Per the germline V gene, CDR1 is MNHNY and CDR2 is SVGAGI (reference sequence). Deletions cut 6 bases from V and 0 bases from J, with 8 bases between. CDR3 loop: CASSRGMNTEAFF. The DNA of the CDR3 is TGTGCCAGCAGCCGCGGAATGAACACTGAAGCTTTCTTT.